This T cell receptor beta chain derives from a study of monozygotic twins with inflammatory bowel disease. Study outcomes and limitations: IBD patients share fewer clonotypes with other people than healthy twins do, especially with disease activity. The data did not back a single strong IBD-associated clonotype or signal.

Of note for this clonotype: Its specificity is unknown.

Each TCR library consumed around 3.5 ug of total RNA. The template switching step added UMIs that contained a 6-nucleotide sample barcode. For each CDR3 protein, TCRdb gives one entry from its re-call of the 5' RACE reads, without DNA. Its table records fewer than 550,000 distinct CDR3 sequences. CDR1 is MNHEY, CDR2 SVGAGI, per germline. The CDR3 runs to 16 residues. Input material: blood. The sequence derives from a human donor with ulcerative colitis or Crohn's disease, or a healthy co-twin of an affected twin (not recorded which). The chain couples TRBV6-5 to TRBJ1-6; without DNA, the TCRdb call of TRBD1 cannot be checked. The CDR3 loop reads CASSYWGTGFYSPLHF.